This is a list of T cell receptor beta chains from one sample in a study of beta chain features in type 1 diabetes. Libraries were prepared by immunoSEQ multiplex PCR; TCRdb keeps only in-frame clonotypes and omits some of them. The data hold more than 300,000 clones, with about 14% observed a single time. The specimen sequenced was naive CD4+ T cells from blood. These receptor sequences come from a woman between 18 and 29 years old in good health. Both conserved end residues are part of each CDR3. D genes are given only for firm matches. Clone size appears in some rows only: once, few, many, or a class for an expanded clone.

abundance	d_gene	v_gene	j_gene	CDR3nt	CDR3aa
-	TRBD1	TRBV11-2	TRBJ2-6	TGTGCCAGCAGCCCAGGGGGCGCTGGGGCCAACGTCCTGACTTTC	CASSPGGAGANVLTF
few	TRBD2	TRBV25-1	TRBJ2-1	TGTGCCAGCACCTCCGGCGGTCTAGCGGGAAAGATTGAGCAGTTCTTC	CASTSGGLAGKIEQFF
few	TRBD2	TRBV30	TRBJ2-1	TGTGCCTGGATAGTAGGGAGTAGCGGGAGATACAATGAGCAGTTCTTC	CAWIVGSSGRYNEQFF
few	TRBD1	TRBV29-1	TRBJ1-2	TGCAGCGCCACGGGACAGGGCGAGGGTTATGGCTACACCTTC	CSATGQGEGYGYTF
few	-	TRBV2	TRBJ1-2	TGTGCCAGCAGTGATTGGGGCAGGGAGGACTATGGCTACACCTTC	CASSDWGREDYGYTF
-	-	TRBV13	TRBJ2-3	TGTGCCAGCAGCTTAGTTGTAGGAGGAGATACGCAGTATTTT	CASSLVVGGDTQYF
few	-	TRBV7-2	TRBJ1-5	TGTGCCAGCAGCCCTAAAACAGGAATGGTGAGCAATCAGCCCCAGCATTTT	CASSPKTGMVSNQPQHF
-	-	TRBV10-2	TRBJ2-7	TGCGCCAGCAGTGACAACGAGCAGTACTTC	CASSDNEQYF
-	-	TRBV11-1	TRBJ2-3	TGTGCCAGCAGCGTGAGAGGGCCTAGCACAGATACGCAGTATTTT	CASSVRGPSTDTQYF
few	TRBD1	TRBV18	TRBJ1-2	TGTGCCAGCTCACCGGGACAGACTAACTATGGCTACACCTTC	CASSPGQTNYGYTF
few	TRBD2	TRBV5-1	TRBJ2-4	TGCGCCAGCAAGAGGGAGGGGCTGAAAAACATTCAGTACTTC	CASKREGLKNIQYF
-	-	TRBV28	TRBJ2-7	TGTGCCAGCAGTTTCAATGGGGGGAACTACGAGCAGTACTTC	CASSFNGGNYEQYF
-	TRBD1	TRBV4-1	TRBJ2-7	TGCGCCAGCAGCCACCGGACAGGGGACGAGCAGTACTTC	CASSHRTGDEQYF
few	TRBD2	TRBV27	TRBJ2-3	TGTGCCAGCATACTCGCGGGAGATAGTAGGAATACGCAGTATTTT	CASILAGDSRNTQYF
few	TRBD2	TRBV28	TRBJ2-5	TGTGCCAGCAGTGCCGGGACTAGCGGGAGGAGGGAGACCCAGTACTTC	CASSAGTSGRRETQYF
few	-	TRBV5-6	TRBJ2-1	TGTGCCAGCAGCTCCGCCGGGGAGCAGTTCTTC	CASSSAGEQFF